The 19 T cell receptor beta chains below come from one sample, sequenced in a study of blood T cells in healthy people across ages. A sample-barcoded 5' primer and a J-beta primer mix were used in a second PCR of about 6 to 12 cycles. A single record per CDR3 protein comes from TCRdb applying MiXCR to the 5' RACE reads. The repertoire holds about 640,000 distinct CDR3 sequences, roughly 43% seen once, with 25% to 35% in the top ten. The sample taken for sequencing was blood. Source of these receptors: a man aged 80 or over in good health.

Details on this clonotype: A read error may explain this, as a much larger clone is one base away. This rearrangement joins TRBV6-2 or TRBV6-3 to TRBJ2-6; no clear D. CDR3 length equals 14 residues. Germline V gene lookup returns CDR1 MNHEY and CDR2 SVGEGT. V lost 11 bases and J 2 bases, leaving 13 bases between the germline ends. The CDR3 DNA reads as TGTGCCGTCGAAAAAAGCCCTGGGGCCAACGTCCTGACTTTC. Protein: CAVEKSPGANVLTF.

The gene calls are TRBV20-1 and TRBJ2-4; D unresolved. The J call may be wrong; the DNA end is better matched by TRBJ2-7. Looked up from germline, CDR1 is DFQATT and CDR2 is SNEGSKA (reference sequence). This CDR3 region has 15 residues. CDR3 nucleotides: TGCAGTGCTCCGAACTCTCAAAGTCTTTCGTACGAGCAGTACTTC. Translating it yields CSAPNSQSLSYEQYF.

This clonotype was picked up many times. The chain is built from TRBV29-1 and TRBJ2-1, with 11 bases aligning to TRBD2. The CDR3 runs 15 residues. V shed 6 bases and J 6 bases; nucleotides not matched to a gene: 10. The germline gives CDR1 SQVTM, CDR2 ANQGSEA. The CDR3 is CSVVTSGGWGNEQFF. CDR3 DNA: TGCAGCGTGGTTACTAGCGGGGGTTGGGGCAATGAGCAGTTCTTC.

As for this clonotype: The junction differs from germline at one of its ends, possibly a read error. This chain uses TRBV25-1 with TRBJ1-2; D not resolved. Germline assignment: CDR1 MGHDK and CDR2 SYGVNS. The CDR3 runs 13 residues. The CDR3 sequence: CASSEGPYYDYTF. The CDR3 DNA sequence: TGTGCCAGCAGTGAAGGCCCATACTATGACTACACCTTC.

V and J are TRBV7-2 and TRBJ2-7; D remains ambiguous. Germline assignment: CDR1 SGHTA and CDR2 FQGNSA. The CDR3 has 13 residues. Trimming shortened V by 5 bases and J by 5 bases, and 13 bases separated the two germline ends. The CDR3 nucleotides are TGTGCCAGCAGCGTAGATCCGGGCCACGAGCAGTACTTC. It encodes CASSVDPGHEQYF.

The chain links TRBV20-1 to TRBJ2-7; the match to TRBD2 covers 7 bases. J lost 5 bases, V lost 7 bases, and 8 bases had no gene match. The CDR3 is 12 residues long. CDR1 and CDR2 from the germline V gene are DFQATT and SNEGSKA (reference sequence). The CDR3 DNA follows: TGCAGTGTGCTCGCGGGAGCGGACGAGCAGTACTTC. This encodes CSVLAGADEQYF.

This clonotype showed up many times. V gene TRBV7-2 combines with J gene TRBJ2-7, with TRBD2 as a possible D gene (6 bases). Germline-derived CDR1 and CDR2 are SGHTA and FQGNSA. The CDR3 extends over 13 amino acids. The ends were cut back, 4 bases at V and 2 bases at J, with 9 bases in the middle. The CDR3 nucleotides are TGTGCCAGCAGCTATCGGGAGACCTACGAGCAGTACTTC. It codes for CASSYRETYEQYF.

V is TRBV6-2 or TRBV6-3 and J is TRBJ1-2; D unresolved. V lost 2 bases and J 6 bases, leaving 10 bases between the germline ends. Germline V gives CDR1 MNHEY, CDR2 SVGEGT. CDR3 size: 13 residues. In DNA, the CDR3 is TGTGCCAGCAGTTACGGGCCAGCTCATGGCTACACCTTC. It yields the protein CASSYGPAHGYTF.

This clonotype has a handful of counts. The chain uses TRBV7-9 and TRBJ1-2; 8 nucleotides line up with TRBD1. J was trimmed by 4 bases and V by 2 bases; bases with no gene match: 18. The V gene's germline CDR1 is SEHNR and CDR2 FQNEAQ (reference sequence). The CDR3 has 19 residues. The CDR3 coding sequence is TGTGCCAGCAGCTTACCCGCTGATGTTTCGTCAGGGGGCGGCTATGGCTACACCTTC. Protein sequence: CASSLPADVSSGGGYGYTF.

The V call is TRBV10-3, the J call TRBJ2-5; D gene ambiguous. Looked up from germline, CDR1 is ENHRY and CDR2 is SYGVKD. The length of the CDR3 is 13 residues. V gave up 7 bases and J gave up 1 base, with 10 bases separating them. The CDR3 protein is CAIKAFGQETQYF. In DNA, the CDR3 is TGTGCCATCAAGGCGTTCGGCCAAGAGACCCAGTACTTC.

This clonotype was counted at least ten times. V gene TRBV3-1 combines with J gene TRBJ2-3, with D tentatively TRBD1 or TRBD2 (5 bases each). The CDR3 is 16 residues long. Germline CDR1 is LGHDT and CDR2 is YNNKEL (reference sequence). V lost 3 bases, J lost 2 bases, and 15 bases lay in between. The CDR3 DNA follows: TGTGCCAGCAGCCAGCAGGGACGGAGACCCACAGATACGCAGTATTTT. Translating it yields CASSQQGRRPTDTQYF.

The rearrangement joins TRBV13 to TRBJ2-1, with TRBD2 identical over 7 bases. The CDR3 is 16 amino acids. V trimming: 1 base; J trimming: 9 bases; junction bases outside the gene matches: 12. Germline V CDR1 and CDR2: PRHDT, FYEKMQ (reference sequence). The CDR3 here is CASSLDGGGAYCEQFF. As DNA, the CDR3 is TGTGCCAGCAGCTTAGATGGCGGGGGAGCTTACTGTGAGCAGTTCTTC.

In its sample, this clonotype was seen a few times. J is TRBJ1-2 and V is TRBV6-5; D gene ambiguous. This CDR3 spans 14 amino acids. Trimming cost V 2 bases and J 4 bases, with 11 bases left between them. Germline values: CDR1 MNHEY, CDR2 SVGAGI. The CDR3 here is CASSYRRIPYGYTF. CDR3 DNA sequence: TGTGCCAGCAGTTACCGGCGGATTCCCTATGGCTACACCTTC.

In its sample, this clonotype was seen once. The chain employs TRBV27 and TRBJ2-1, with D unresolved. V was clipped by 6 bases and J by 7 bases, with 16 bases between them. Germline CDR1 MNHEY, CDR2 SMNVEV (reference sequence). The CDR3 runs 14 residues. The CDR3 DNA reads as TGTGCCAGCAGCCCCTACGGGCAATCGAATGAGCAGTTCTTC. Amino acids: CASSPYGQSNEQFF.

This clonotype was counted between two and nine times. This chain joins TRBV20-1 and TRBJ2-5, with TRBD2 matching over 7 bases. CDR1 is DFQATT, CDR2 SNEGSKA, per germline (reference sequence). V lost 6 bases and J lost 4; bases outside the gene matches: 8. CDR3 length: 13 amino acids. In DNA, the CDR3 is TGCAGTGCGGGGGGGACGATTGCAGAGACCCAGTACTTC. This translates into CSAGGTIAETQYF.

The chain joins TRBV28 to TRBJ1-5; D call uncertain. CDR3 length: 17 amino acids. V was cut by 5 bases and J by 5 bases, with 22 bases left in between. CDR1 and CDR2 (germline): MDHEN, SYDVKM. The CDR3 region is CASSPPEGRLGDQPQHF. CDR3 nucleotides: TGTGCCAGCAGTCCCCCCGAAGGGCGGTTGGGAGATCAGCCCCAGCATTTT.

In its sample, this clonotype was seen many times. The J gene is TRBJ2-5, the V gene TRBV20-1; 14 positions agree with TRBD2. After removal of 3 bases from V and 5 bases from J, the junction contained 2 bases not matched to a gene. The germline V gene has CDR1 DFQATT and CDR2 SNEGSKA (reference sequence). This CDR3 contains 14 residues. CDR3 nucleotides: TGCAGTGCTAGGACTAGCGGGAGGGTGGAGACCCAGTACTTC. Its protein product is CSARTSGRVETQYF.

This clonotype was picked up many times. The rearrangement uses TRBV7-9 and TRBJ2-5; a possible D gene is TRBD2 (6 bases). The germline gives CDR1 SEHNR, CDR2 FQNEAQ (reference sequence). With 0 bases removed from V and 2 bases from J, the gap between germline ends came to 7 bases. This CDR3 is built from 14 residues. The CDR3 loop is CASSLARGQETQYF. Written as DNA, the CDR3 is TGTGCCAGCAGCTTAGCCCGGGGGCAAGAGACCCAGTACTTC.

The V gene is TRBV5-1, the J gene TRBJ1-1, with D perhaps matching TRBD1 (6 bases). Per the germline V gene, CDR1 is SGHRS and CDR2 is YFSETQ. V lost 3 bases and J lost 3, with 15 bases in between. This CDR3 comprises 15 residues. CDR3 bases: TGCGCCAGCAGCTCGAGGACAGCGGGGGACACTGAAGCTTTCTTT. Translated, it gives CASSSRTAGDTEAFF. Based on the CDR3 plus reference TRBV5-1 and TRBJ1-1, the full variable domain is KAGVTQTPRYLIKTRGQQVTLSCSPISGHRSVSWYQQTPGQGLQFLFEYFSETQRNKGNFPGRFSGRQFSNSRSEMNVSTLELGDSALYLCASSSRTAGDTEAFFGQGTRLTVV.